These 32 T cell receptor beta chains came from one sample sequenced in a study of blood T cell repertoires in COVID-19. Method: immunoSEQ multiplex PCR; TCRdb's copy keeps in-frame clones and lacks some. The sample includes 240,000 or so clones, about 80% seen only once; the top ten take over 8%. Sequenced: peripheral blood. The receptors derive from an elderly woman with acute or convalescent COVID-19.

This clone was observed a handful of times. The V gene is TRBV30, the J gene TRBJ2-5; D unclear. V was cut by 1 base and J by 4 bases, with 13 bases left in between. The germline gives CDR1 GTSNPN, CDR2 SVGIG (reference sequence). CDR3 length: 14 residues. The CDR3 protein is CAWSGGMRGETQYF. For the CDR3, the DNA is TGTGCCTGGAGTGGTGGTATGCGCGGAGAGACCCAGTACTTC.

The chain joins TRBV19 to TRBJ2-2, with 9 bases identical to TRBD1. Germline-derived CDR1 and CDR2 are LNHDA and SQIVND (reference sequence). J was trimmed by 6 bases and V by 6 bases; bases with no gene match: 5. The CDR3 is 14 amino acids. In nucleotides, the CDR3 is TGTGCCAGTAGACAACGACAGGGGGCCGGGGAGCTGTTTTTT. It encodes CASRQRQGAGELFF.

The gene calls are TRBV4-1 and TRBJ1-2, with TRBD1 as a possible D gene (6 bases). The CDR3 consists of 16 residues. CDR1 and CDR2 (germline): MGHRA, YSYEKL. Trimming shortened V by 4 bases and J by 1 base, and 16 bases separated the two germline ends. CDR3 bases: TGCGCCAGCAGCCTGACACAGGGTCACCTTAACTATGGCTACACCTTC. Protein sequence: CASSLTQGHLNYGYTF.

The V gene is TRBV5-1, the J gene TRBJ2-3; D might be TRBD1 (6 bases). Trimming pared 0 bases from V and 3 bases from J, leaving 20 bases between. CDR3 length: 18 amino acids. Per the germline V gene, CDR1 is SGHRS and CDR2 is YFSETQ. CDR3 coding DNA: TGCGCCAGCAGCTTGGGAAACAGGGCCCGCCGGATGACAGATACGCAGTATTTT. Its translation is CASSLGNRARRMTDTQYF.

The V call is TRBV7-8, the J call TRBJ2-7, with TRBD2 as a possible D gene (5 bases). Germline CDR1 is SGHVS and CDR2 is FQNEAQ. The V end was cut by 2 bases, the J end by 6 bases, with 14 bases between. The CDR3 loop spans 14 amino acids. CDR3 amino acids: CASSLRRTSGEQYF. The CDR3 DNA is TGTGCCAGCAGCTTAAGGAGGACGTCTGGCGAGCAGTACTTC.

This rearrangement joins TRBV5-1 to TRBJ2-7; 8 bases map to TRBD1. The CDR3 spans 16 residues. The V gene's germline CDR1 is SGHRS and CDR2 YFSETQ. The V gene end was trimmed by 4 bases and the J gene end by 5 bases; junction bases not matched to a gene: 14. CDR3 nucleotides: TGCGCCAGCAGCCCGGCCGGGACAGGTACCTTGGACGAGCAGTACTTC. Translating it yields CASSPAGTGTLDEQYF.

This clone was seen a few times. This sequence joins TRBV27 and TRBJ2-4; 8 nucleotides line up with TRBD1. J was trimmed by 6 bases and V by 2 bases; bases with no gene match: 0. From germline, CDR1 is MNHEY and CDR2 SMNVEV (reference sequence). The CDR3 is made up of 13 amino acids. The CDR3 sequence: CASSLDRGNIQYF. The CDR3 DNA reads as TGTGCCAGCAGTTTAGACAGGGGAAACATTCAGTACTTC.

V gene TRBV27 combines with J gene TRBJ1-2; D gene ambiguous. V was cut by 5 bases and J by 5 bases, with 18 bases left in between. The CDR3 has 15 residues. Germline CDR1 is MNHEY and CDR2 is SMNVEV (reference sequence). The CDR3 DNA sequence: TGTGCCAGCAGTCCCCCGACACGGAGGGTATATGGCTACACCTTC. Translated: CASSPPTRRVYGYTF.

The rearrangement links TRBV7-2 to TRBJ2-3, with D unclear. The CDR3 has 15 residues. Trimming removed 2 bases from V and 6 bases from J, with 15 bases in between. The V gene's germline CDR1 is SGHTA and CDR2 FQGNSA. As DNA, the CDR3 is TGTGCCAGCAGCTTAAATGGCCACCCGTTGGATACGCAGTATTTT. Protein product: CASSLNGHPLDTQYF.

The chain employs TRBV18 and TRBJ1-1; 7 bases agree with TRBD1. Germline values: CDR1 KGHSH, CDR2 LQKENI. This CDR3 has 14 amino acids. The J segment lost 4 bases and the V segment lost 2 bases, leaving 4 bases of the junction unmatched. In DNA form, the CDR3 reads TGTGCCAGCTCACCAACAGGGGTGAGCACTGAAGCTTTCTTT. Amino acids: CASSPTGVSTEAFF.

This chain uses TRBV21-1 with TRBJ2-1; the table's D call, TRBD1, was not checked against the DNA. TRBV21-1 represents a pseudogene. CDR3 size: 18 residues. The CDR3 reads CASSAWSGGQGGRNEQFF. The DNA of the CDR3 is TGTGCCAGCAGCGCCTGGTCTGGGGGACAGGGAGGTCGGAATGAGCAGTTCTTC.

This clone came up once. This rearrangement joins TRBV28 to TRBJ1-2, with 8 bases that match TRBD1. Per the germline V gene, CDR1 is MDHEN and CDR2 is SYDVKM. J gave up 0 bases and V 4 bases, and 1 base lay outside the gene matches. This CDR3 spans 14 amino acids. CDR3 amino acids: CASSWTGPNYGYTF. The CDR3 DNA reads TGTGCCAGCAGTTGGACAGGGCCTAACTATGGCTACACCTTC.

Here the CDR3 reads CARSLGGISGNTIYF. As DNA, the CDR3 is TGTGCCAGAAGCTTAGGAGGCATCTCTGGAAACACCATATATTTT. This chain joins TRBV7-5 and TRBJ1-3. TRBV7-5 has pseudogene status. The CDR3 length is 15 residues.

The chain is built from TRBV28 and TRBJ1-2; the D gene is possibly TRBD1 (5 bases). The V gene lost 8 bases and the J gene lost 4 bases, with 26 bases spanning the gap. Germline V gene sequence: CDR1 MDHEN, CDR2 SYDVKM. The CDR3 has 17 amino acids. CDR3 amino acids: CASFAGSLGAGSYGYTF. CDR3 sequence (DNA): TGTGCCAGCTTTGCCGGAAGCTTAGGGGCCGGTAGCTATGGCTACACCTTC.

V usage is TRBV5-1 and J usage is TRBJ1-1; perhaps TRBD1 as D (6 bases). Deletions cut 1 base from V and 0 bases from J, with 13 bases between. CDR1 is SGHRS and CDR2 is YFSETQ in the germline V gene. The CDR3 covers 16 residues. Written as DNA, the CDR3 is TGCGCCAGCAGCTTGAGTGGGCAGGGGATGAACACTGAAGCTTTCTTT. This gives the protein CASSLSGQGMNTEAFF.

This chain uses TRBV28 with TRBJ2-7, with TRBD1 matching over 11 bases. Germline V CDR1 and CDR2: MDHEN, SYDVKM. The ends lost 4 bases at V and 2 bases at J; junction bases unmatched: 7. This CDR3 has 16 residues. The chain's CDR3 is CASSSTGQGVPYEQYF. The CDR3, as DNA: TGTGCCAGCAGTTCCACGGGACAGGGGGTCCCCTACGAGCAGTACTTC.

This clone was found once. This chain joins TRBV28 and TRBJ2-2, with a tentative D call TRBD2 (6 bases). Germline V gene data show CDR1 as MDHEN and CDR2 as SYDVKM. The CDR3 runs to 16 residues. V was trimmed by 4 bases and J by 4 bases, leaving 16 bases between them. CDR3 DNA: TGTGCCAGCAGTTGGCCGGGGGTCCGGGGCACCGGGGAGCTGTTTTTT. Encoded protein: CASSWPGVRGTGELFF.

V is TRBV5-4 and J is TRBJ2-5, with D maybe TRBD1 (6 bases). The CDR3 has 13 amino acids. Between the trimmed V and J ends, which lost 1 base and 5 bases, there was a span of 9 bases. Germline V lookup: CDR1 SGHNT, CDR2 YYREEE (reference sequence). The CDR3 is CASSLSQGETQYF. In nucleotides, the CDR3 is TGTGCCAGCAGCTTGAGTCAGGGGGAGACCCAGTACTTC.

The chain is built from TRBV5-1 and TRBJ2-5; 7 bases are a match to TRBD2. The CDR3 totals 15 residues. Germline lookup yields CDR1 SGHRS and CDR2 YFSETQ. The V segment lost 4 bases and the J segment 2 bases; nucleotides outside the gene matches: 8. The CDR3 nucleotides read TGCGCCAGCAGCCCCCTGGGGGGAGGGCAAGAGACCCAGTACTTC. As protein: CASSPLGGGQETQYF.

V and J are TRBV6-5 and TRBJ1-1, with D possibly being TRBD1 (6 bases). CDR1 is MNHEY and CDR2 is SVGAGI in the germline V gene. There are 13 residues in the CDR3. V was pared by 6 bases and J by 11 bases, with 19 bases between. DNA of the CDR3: TGTGCCAGCAGCCCCGGTGAGCACACAGGGGCTTTCTTT. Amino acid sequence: CASSPGEHTGAFF.

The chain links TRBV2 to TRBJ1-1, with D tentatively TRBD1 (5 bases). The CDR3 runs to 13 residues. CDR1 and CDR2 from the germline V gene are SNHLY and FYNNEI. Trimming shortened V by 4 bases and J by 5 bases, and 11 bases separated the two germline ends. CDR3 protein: CASSAGLRTEAFF. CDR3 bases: TGTGCCAGCAGTGCAGGGCTCAGGACTGAAGCTTTCTTT.

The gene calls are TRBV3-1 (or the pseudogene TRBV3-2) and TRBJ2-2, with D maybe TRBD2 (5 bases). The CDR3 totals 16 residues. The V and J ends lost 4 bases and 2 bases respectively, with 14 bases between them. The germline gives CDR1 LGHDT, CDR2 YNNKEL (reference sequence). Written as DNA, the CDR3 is TGTGCCAGCAGCCCCTCTAGCAAGCAAAACACCGGGGAGCTGTTTTTT. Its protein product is CASSPSSKQNTGELFF.

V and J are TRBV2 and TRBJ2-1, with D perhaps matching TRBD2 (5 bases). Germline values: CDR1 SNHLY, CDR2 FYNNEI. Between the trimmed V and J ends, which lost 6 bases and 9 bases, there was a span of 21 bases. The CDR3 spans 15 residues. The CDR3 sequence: CASSDYYLFGTEQFF. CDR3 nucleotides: TGTGCCAGCAGCGACTACTACCTCTTTGGAACTGAGCAGTTCTTC.

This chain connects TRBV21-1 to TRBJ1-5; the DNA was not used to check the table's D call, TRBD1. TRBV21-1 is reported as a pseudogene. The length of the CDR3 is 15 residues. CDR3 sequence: CASLPGTGGDQPQHF. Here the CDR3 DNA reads TGTGCCAGTCTTCCGGGGACAGGGGGCGATCAGCCCCAGCATTTT.

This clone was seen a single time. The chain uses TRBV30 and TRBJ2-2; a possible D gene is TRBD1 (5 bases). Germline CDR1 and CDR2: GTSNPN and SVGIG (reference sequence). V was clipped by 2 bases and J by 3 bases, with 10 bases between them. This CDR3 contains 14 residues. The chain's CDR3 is CAWSKSGYTGELFF. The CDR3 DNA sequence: TGTGCCTGGAGTAAGTCAGGGTACACCGGGGAGCTGTTTTTT. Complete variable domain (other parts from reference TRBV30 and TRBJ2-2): SQTIHQWPATLVQPVGSPLSLECTVEGTSNPNLYWYRQAAGRGLQLLFYSVGIGQISSEVPQNLSASRPQDRQFILSSKKLLLSDSGFYLCAWSKSGYTGELFFGEGSRLTVL.

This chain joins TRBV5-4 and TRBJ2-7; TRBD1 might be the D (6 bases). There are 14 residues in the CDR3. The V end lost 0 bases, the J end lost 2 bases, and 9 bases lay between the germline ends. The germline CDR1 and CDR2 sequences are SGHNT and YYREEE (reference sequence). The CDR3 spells CASSLARGTYEQYF. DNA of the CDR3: TGTGCCAGCAGCTTGGCGAGGGGGACCTACGAGCAGTACTTC.

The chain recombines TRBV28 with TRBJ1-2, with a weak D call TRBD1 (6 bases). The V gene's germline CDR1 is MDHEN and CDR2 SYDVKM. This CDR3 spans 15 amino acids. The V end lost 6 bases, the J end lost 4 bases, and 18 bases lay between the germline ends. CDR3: CASSPPGVFSYGYTF. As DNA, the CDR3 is TGTGCCAGCAGCCCCCCAGGGGTTTTCTCCTATGGCTACACCTTC.

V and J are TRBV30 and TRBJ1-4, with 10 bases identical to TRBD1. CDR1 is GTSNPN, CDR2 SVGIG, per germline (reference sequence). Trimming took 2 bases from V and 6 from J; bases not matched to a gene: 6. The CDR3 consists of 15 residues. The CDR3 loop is CAWSRYGTGDEKLFF. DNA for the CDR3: TGTGCCTGGAGTCGTTACGGGACAGGGGATGAAAAACTGTTTTTT.

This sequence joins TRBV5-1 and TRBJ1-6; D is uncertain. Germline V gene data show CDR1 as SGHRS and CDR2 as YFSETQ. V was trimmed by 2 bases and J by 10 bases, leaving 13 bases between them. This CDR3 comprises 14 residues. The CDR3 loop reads CASSLRGNESPLHF. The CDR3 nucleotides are TGCGCCAGCAGCTTACGCGGGAATGAATCACCCCTCCACTTT.

The CDR3 here is CASSFGQGESPLHF. In DNA, the CDR3 is TGCGCCAGCAGCTTCGGGCAGGGTGAGTCACCCCTCCACTTT. This chain links TRBV5-1 with TRBJ1-6; a weak D match, TRBD1 (5 bases). There are 14 residues in the CDR3. Trimming pared 2 bases from V and 10 bases from J, leaving 13 bases between. Germline CDR1 is SGHRS and CDR2 is YFSETQ.

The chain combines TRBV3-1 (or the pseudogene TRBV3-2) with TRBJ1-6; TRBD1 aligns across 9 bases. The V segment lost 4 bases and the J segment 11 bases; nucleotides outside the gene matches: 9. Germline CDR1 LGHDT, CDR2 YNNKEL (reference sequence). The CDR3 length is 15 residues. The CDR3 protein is CASSPRDRVHAPLHF. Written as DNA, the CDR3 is TGTGCCAGCAGCCCCAGGGACAGGGTACACGCACCCCTCCACTTT.

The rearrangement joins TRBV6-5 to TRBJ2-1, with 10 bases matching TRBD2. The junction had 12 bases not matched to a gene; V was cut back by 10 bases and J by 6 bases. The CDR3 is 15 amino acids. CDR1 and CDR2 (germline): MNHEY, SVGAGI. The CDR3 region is CATNQRLAGPNEQFF. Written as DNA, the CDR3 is TGTGCCACAAATCAGAGACTAGCGGGCCCCAATGAGCAGTTCTTC.